This TCR beta chain was obtained from a study of CD4 T cells in relation to SARS-CoV-2 and coronaviruses. Whole-study context: ViraFEST: approximately 10-day antigen culture of PBMCs, then TCR beta CDR3 sequencing. The HLA restriction of the shared crossreactive spike epitopes was mapped.

This clone was detected only a few times. The antigen remains unidentified. Sequenced by immunoSEQ multiplex PCR; TCRdb stores in-frame clones only, minus some. The sample shows about 21,000 clones, about 80% of them seen only once. Before the COVID-19 pandemic, during about 2010-2018, CD4+ T cells were taken from unexposed donors. CD4+ T cells were isolated from the cells after roughly 11 days of culture. Study-wide results and caveats: In approximately 70% of donors, memory CD4+ clonotypes crossrecognized SARS-CoV-2 and at least one common cold coronavirus spike.

The origin of this receptor is a human donor in good health. The sample comprised CD4+ T cells from PBMCs, cultured in vitro.

The CDR3 spells CASSPIPRGAGELFF. The CDR3 coding sequence is TGTGCCAGCAGCCCTATCCCCCGGGGGGCCGGGGAGCTGTTTTTT. V and J are TRBV7-9 and TRBJ2-2, with 7 bases lining up with TRBD2. The CDR3 sequence is 15 residues long. The germline V gene encodes CDR1 SEHNR and CDR2 FQNEAQ (reference sequence). J was trimmed by 6 bases and V by 5 bases; bases with no gene match: 9. Full variable domain (remainder filled in from reference TRBV7-9 and TRBJ2-2): DTGVSQNPRHKITKRGQNVTFRCDPISEHNRLYWYRQTLGQGPEFLTYFQNEAQLEKSRLLSDRFSAERPKGSFSTLEIQRTEQGDSAMYLCASSPIPRGAGELFFGEGSRLTVL.